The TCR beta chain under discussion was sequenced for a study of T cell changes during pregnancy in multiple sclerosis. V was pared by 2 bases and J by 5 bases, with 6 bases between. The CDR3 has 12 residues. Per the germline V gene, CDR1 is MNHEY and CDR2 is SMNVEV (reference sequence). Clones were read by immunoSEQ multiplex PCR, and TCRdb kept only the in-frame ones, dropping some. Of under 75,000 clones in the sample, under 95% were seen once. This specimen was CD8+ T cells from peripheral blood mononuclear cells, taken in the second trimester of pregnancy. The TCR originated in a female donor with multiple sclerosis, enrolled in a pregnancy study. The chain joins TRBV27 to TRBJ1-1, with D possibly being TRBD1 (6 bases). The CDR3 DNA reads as TGTGCCAGCAGTTTACAGGGGACTGAAGCTTTCTTT. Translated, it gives CASSLQGTEAFF.